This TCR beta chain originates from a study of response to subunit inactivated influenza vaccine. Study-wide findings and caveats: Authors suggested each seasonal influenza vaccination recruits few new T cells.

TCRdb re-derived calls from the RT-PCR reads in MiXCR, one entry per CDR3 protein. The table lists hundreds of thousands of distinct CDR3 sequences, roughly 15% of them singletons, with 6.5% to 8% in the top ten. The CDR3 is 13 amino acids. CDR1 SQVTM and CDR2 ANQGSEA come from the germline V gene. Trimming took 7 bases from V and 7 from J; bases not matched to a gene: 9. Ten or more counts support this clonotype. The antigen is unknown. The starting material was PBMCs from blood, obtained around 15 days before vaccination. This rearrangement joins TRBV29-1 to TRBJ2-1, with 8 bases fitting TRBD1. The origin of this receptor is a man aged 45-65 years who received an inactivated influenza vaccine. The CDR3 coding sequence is TGCAGCGCCCGACAGGGGTTAGGTAATGAGCAGTTCTTC. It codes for CSARQGLGNEQFF.